A single sample is the source of the 25 T cell receptor beta chains below, sequenced in a study of multiple sclerosis patients with progressive multifocal leukoencephalopathy. Data came from immunoSEQ multiplex PCR; TCRdb stores just in-frame clones and leaves some out. The data contain about 30,000 clones, roughly 89% of them singletons. Stated time point: five to six months of natalizumab therapy. The sequences come from PBMCs, collected from a patient treated with natalizumab. Source of these receptors: a human donor with multiple sclerosis.

The V and J genes are TRBV5-1 and TRBJ2-2; D possibly corresponds to TRBD1 (5 bases). Trimming removed 5 bases from V and 7 bases from J, with 9 bases in between. Germline assignment: CDR1 SGHRS and CDR2 YFSETQ. This CDR3 contains 12 residues. For the CDR3, the DNA is TGCGCCAGCAGGTGGGGCGACGGGGAGCTGTTTTTT. It codes for CASRWGDGELFF.

The rearrangement links TRBV5-1 to TRBJ2-4; the D gene is possibly TRBD2 (6 bases). The germline gives CDR1 SGHRS, CDR2 YFSETQ. The CDR3 is 16 amino acids. Trimming stripped 0 bases from V and 1 base from J, with 11 bases between. This chain's CDR3 is CASSLGGAGAKNIQYF. CDR3 bases: TGCGCCAGCAGCTTGGGAGGGGCGGGGGCCAAAAACATTCAGTACTTC. Drawing the rest from reference TRBV5-1 and TRBJ2-4, the complete variable domain is KAGVTQTPRYLIKTRGQQVTLSCSPISGHRSVSWYQQTPGQGLQFLFEYFSETQRNKGNFPGRFSGRQFSNSRSEMNVSTLELGDSALYLCASSLGGAGAKNIQYFGAGTRLSVL.

V gene TRBV5-1 combines with J gene TRBJ2-3; TRBD2 matches 8 bases. The CDR3 spans 16 residues. The germline CDR1 and CDR2 sequences are SGHRS and YFSETQ. The ends lost 5 bases at V and 1 base at J; junction bases unmatched: 9. Here the CDR3 DNA reads TGCGCCAGCAGATTAGGACTAGCCCTACGCACAGATACGCAGTATTTT. Translation gives CASRLGLALRTDTQYF.

The CDR3, as DNA: TGTGCCAGCAGCGCCAGTTTGTGGGGTGAAGCTTTCTTT. It encodes CASSASLWGEAFF. The V gene is TRBV7-3, the J gene TRBJ1-1, with no clear D. Germline values: CDR1 SGHTA, CDR2 FQGTGA. This CDR3 is built from 13 residues. Trimming shortened V by 5 bases and J by 7 bases, and 14 bases separated the two germline ends. Combining the CDR3 with reference TRBV7-3 and TRBJ1-1 gives the whole variable domain GAGVSQTPSNKVTEKGKYVELRCDPISGHTALYWYRQSLGQGPEFLIYFQGTGAADDSGLPNDRFFAVRPEGSVSTLKIQRTERGDSAVYLCASSASLWGEAFFGQGTRLTVV.

This chain uses TRBV4-2 with TRBJ2-7; D is ambiguous. V was trimmed by 2 bases and J by 5 bases, leaving 7 bases between them. The germline V gene encodes CDR1 LGHNA and CDR2 YNFKEQ. The CDR3 loop spans 12 amino acids. The CDR3, as DNA: TGTGCCAGCAGCCAAAGCGTAAACGAGCAGTACTTC. The encoded protein is CASSQSVNEQYF.

The chain couples TRBV7-9 to TRBJ1-4; D gene ambiguous. This CDR3 has 14 residues. Germline V gene lookup returns CDR1 SEHNR and CDR2 FQNEAQ (reference sequence). V gave up 5 bases and J gave up 8 bases, with 15 bases separating them. The CDR3 loop reads CASSRAGNGEKLFF. The CDR3 bases are TGTGCCAGCAGCCGCGCGGGGAACGGCGAAAAACTGTTTTTT.

The chain combines TRBV28 with TRBJ1-2; D not certain. Germline values: CDR1 MDHEN, CDR2 SYDVKM. V lost 1 base and J 2 bases, leaving 8 bases between the germline ends. CDR3 length: 14 amino acids. This CDR3 reads CASSLSRQNYGYTF. For the CDR3, the DNA is TGTGCCAGCAGTTTATCTCGACAAAACTATGGCTACACCTTC.

A few counts support this clone. The chain recombines TRBV5-6 with TRBJ2-6, with D tentatively TRBD1 (6 bases). The CDR3 consists of 18 residues. V was shortened by 1 base and J by 0 bases, with 14 bases between the two germline ends. Germline CDR1 SGHDT, CDR2 YYEEEE. The DNA of the CDR3 is TGTGCCAGCAGCTTGAGGACAGCTTTAAGCTCTGGGGCCAACGTCCTGACTTTC. Its translation is CASSLRTALSSGANVLTF.

The sample holds a few counts of this clone. This chain links TRBV19 with TRBJ2-7; 9 nucleotides align to TRBD1. The CDR3 spans 13 residues. Trimming took 5 bases from V and 3 from J; bases not matched to a gene: 2. The germline V gene encodes CDR1 LNHDA and CDR2 SQIVND (reference sequence). DNA of the CDR3: TGTGCCAGTAGTCCGACAGGGGGCTACGAGCAGTACTTC. It codes for CASSPTGGYEQYF.

This clone has only one observation. The chain has TRBV2 and TRBJ1-4; 7 bases map to TRBD1. The length of the CDR3 is 13 residues. Per the germline V gene, CDR1 is SNHLY and CDR2 is FYNNEI. Trimming at V came to 4 bases and at J to 7 bases, leaving 3 bases not matched to a gene. CDR3 sequence: CASSGDRAEKLFF. For the CDR3, the DNA is TGTGCCAGCAGTGGCGACAGGGCTGAAAAACTGTTTTTT.

This clone was observed a few times. CDR3 in amino acids: CATEGQGGVQQYF. The CDR3 DNA is TGTGCCACCGAGGGCCAGGGAGGAGTGCAGCAGTACTTC. V gene TRBV10-3 combines with J gene TRBJ2-7, with D possibly matching TRBD2 (6 bases). Germline V CDR1 and CDR2: ENHRY, SYGVKD. The V end lost 10 bases, the J end lost 8 bases, and 21 bases lay between the germline ends. The CDR3 runs to 13 residues.

The V call is TRBV18, the J call TRBJ1-4; tentatively, D is TRBD1 (5 bases). The CDR3 is 14 residues long. V lost 1 base and J lost 3, with 6 bases in between. Per the germline V gene, CDR1 is KGHSH and CDR2 is LQKENI. CDR3 coding DNA: TGTGCCAGCTCACCACAGGGGTCTAATGAAAAACTGTTTTTT. Amino acid sequence: CASSPQGSNEKLFF.

The V gene is TRBV30, the J gene TRBJ2-1; 8 positions match TRBD2. Losses at the gene ends were 0 bases for V and 10 bases for J; bases not matched to a gene: 5. The CDR3 runs to 13 residues. Germline CDR1 and CDR2: GTSNPN and SVGIG (reference sequence). CDR3 residues: CAWSVRREAEQFF. The CDR3 bases are TGTGCCTGGAGTGTCAGGCGGGAGGCCGAGCAGTTCTTC.

V and J are TRBV27 and TRBJ1-1, with D unresolved. Germline V CDR1 and CDR2: MNHEY, SMNVEV (reference sequence). Trimming pared 5 bases from V and 0 bases from J, leaving 7 bases between. This CDR3 spans 13 amino acids. CDR3 coding DNA: TGTGCCAGCAGTCCGACGGTGAACACTGAAGCTTTCTTT. It yields the protein CASSPTVNTEAFF.

This chain joins TRBV5-1 and TRBJ2-7, with 8 bases aligning to TRBD1. Germline V lookup: CDR1 SGHRS, CDR2 YFSETQ. The CDR3 consists of 18 residues. After removal of 2 bases from V and 3 bases from J, the junction contained 16 bases not matched to a gene. The CDR3 nucleotides read TGCGCCAGCAGCTTAATTACGAATATGGGGACAGGAGTCTACGAGCAGTACTTC. Its translation: CASSLITNMGTGVYEQYF.

The V gene is TRBV30, the J gene TRBJ2-2, with D possibly being TRBD2 (6 bases). Trimming cost V 1 base and J 2 bases, with 11 bases left between them. The CDR3 runs to 15 residues. Germline V gene lookup returns CDR1 GTSNPN and CDR2 SVGIG (reference sequence). The chain's CDR3 is CAWSGLVRNTGELFF. The CDR3, as DNA: TGTGCCTGGAGTGGACTAGTGAGAAACACCGGGGAGCTGTTTTTT. Full variable domain (remainder filled in from reference TRBV30 and TRBJ2-2): SQTIHQWPATLVQPVGSPLSLECTVEGTSNPNLYWYRQAAGRGLQLLFYSVGIGQISSEVPQNLSASRPQDRQFILSSKKLLLSDSGFYLCAWSGLVRNTGELFFGEGSRLTVL.

The gene calls are TRBV15 and TRBJ2-1, with D perhaps TRBD1 or TRBD2 (5 bases each). V was cut by 0 bases and J by 6 bases, with 18 bases left in between. Per germline, CDR1 LNHNV and CDR2 YYDKDF (reference sequence). The CDR3 is 17 residues long. In DNA form, the CDR3 reads TGTGCCACCAGCAGAGAGGAGTTGGGGCGCCGGGGCAATGAGCAGTTCTTC. This translates into CATSREELGRRGNEQFF.

J is TRBJ1-6 and V is TRBV4-2; D is unclear. This CDR3 has 16 residues. Germline loops: CDR1 LGHNA, CDR2 YNFKEQ. Trimming pared 1 base from V and 4 bases from J, leaving 11 bases between. CDR3 nucleotides: TGTGCCAGCAGCCAAGGCCTTGTGCGGTATAATTCACCCCTCCACTTT. It translates to CASSQGLVRYNSPLHF.

V usage is TRBV6-1 and J usage is TRBJ1-2, with D unclear. Germline CDR1 and CDR2: MNHNS and SASEGT. This CDR3 contains 13 residues. The ends were cut back, 0 bases at V and 5 bases at J, with 7 bases in the middle. The CDR3 sequence: CASSEAPRYGYTF. CDR3 sequence (DNA): TGTGCCAGCAGTGAAGCGCCCAGATATGGCTACACCTTC.

The genes are TRBV4-3 and TRBJ2-3; D is possibly TRBD2 (5 bases). The CDR3 loop spans 15 amino acids. V was trimmed by 0 bases and J by 2 bases, leaving 9 bases between them. Germline V gene sequence: CDR1 LGHNA, CDR2 YSLEER. CDR3 loop: CASSQEKRYTDTQYF. In nucleotides, the CDR3 is TGCGCCAGCAGCCAAGAAAAGCGGTACACAGATACGCAGTATTTT.

The V call is TRBV28, the J call TRBJ1-2; D possibly corresponds to TRBD1 (5 bases). Germline CDR1 and CDR2: MDHEN and SYDVKM. Trimming removed 6 bases from V and 2 bases from J, with 16 bases in between. This CDR3 is built from 15 residues. The CDR3, as DNA: TGTGCCAGCAGCTCCCCCGGGGCGGGAAACTATGGCTACACCTTC. It translates to CASSSPGAGNYGYTF.

The chain joins TRBV18 to TRBJ1-2; 9 positions match TRBD1. Germline loops: CDR1 KGHSH, CDR2 LQKENI. The junction had 12 bases not matched to a gene; V was cut back by 3 bases and J by 4 bases. There are 17 residues in the CDR3. The CDR3: CASSPGPGQGNAYGYTF. The CDR3 nucleotides read TGTGCCAGCTCACCGGGCCCGGGACAGGGCAATGCCTATGGCTACACCTTC.

The chain carries TRBV7-2 and TRBJ1-2; possible D gene TRBD1, 6 bases. Germline values: CDR1 SGHTA, CDR2 FQGNSA. Trimming stripped 2 bases from V and 4 bases from J, with 11 bases between. The CDR3 totals 14 residues. The CDR3 loop is CASSLSGGSYGYTF. CDR3 coding DNA: TGTGCCAGCAGCTTATCGGGGGGCTCCTATGGCTACACCTTC.

In the case of this clone: Additional DNA sequences in this sample encode the identical CDR3. The V gene is TRBV5-1, the J gene TRBJ1-2, with unresolved D. The CDR3 sequence is 12 residues long. The germline V gene has CDR1 SGHRS and CDR2 YFSETQ. Deletions cut 7 bases from V and 2 bases from J, with 9 bases between. DNA for the CDR3: TGCGCCAGCGGGGATGGCAACTATGGCTACACCTTC. Encoded protein: CASGDGNYGYTF.

DNA for the CDR3: TGTGCCAGCAGCATTGGACTAGCGGGGTACAATGAGCAGTTCTTC. It is translated as CASSIGLAGYNEQFF. The V and J genes are TRBV7-8 and TRBJ2-1, with 12 positions matching TRBD2. The germline gives CDR1 SGHVS, CDR2 FQNEAQ. The CDR3 runs to 15 residues. After removal of 5 bases from V and 4 bases from J, the junction contained 3 bases not matched to a gene.